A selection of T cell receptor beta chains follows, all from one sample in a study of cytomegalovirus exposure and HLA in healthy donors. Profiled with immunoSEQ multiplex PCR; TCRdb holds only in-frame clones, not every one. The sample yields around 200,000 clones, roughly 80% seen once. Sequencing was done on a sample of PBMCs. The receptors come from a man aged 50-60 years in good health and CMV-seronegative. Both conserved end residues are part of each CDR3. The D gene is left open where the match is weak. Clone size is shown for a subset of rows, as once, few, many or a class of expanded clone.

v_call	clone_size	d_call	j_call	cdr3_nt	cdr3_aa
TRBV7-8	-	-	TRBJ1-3	TGTGCCAGCAGCCCCCGAGGAGCTGGAAACACCATATATTTT	CASSPRGAGNTIYF
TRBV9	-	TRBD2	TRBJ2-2	TGTGCCAGCAGCACCCGGACTAGCGGGGGGGCCGGGGAGCTGTTTTTT	CASSTRTSGGAGELFF
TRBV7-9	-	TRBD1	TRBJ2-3	TGTGCCAGCAGTTTCCGGACAGGGGGCACAGATACGCAGTATTTT	CASSFRTGGTDTQYF
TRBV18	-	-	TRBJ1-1	TGTGCCAGCTCACCTATGGTTGTGGCAGGTGAAGCTTTCTTT	CASSPMVVAGEAFF
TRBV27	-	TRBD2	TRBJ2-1	TGTGCCAGCACAGGGCTCGCTAGCGGTGAGCAGTTCTTC	CASTGLASGEQFF
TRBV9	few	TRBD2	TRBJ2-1	TGTGCCAGCAGCATACAAACTAGCGGGGGGGCCGATGAGCAGTTCTTC	CASSIQTSGGADEQFF
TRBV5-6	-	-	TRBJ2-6	TGTGCCAGCACTTTCGCTGGGGCCAACGTCCTGACTTTC	CASTFAGANVLTF
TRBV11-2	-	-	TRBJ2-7	TGTGCCAGCAGCTTTAGCCAGGGGATCCACGAGCAGTACTTC	CASSFSQGIHEQYF
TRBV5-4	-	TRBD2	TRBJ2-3	TGTGCCAGCAGCGAACTAGCGGGGGGTTCAGATACGCAGTATTTT	CASSELAGGSDTQYF
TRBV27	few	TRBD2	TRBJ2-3	TGTGCCAGCAGTCGACTAGCGGGGGGCACAGATACGCAGTATTTT	CASSRLAGGTDTQYF
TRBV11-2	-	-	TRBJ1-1	TGTGCCAGCAGCTCTCTCAGGGGGAACACTGAAGCTTTCTTT	CASSSLRGNTEAFF
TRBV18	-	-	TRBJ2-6	TGTGCCAGCTCCCAAACGAGCTCTGGGGCCAACGTCCTGACTTTC	CASSQTSSGANVLTF
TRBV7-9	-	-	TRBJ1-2	TGTGCCAGCAGCTCGACAGGAGGTAAAACCTTC	CASSSTGGKTF
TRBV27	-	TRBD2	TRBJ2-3	TGTGCCAGCAGTTTATCTTTAGCGGGGGGAACAGATACGCAGTATTTT	CASSLSLAGGTDTQYF
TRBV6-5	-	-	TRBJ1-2	TGTGCCAGCACCCCCGGGACAATCCTCTATGGCTACACCTTC	CASTPGTILYGYTF
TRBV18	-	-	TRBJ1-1	TGTGCCAGCAATAACAACAGGGACACTGAAGCTTTCTTT	CASNNNRDTEAFF
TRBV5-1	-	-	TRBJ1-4	TGCGCCAGCAGGGCAGGGGCCTTCGTAGGAGAAAAACTGTTTTTT	CASRAGAFVGEKLFF
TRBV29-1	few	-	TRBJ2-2	TGCAGCGTAGCTACCGCGAACACCGGGGAGCTGTTTTTT	CSVATANTGELFF
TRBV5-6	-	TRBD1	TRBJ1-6	TGTGCCAGCAGCGGCACCGGGACAGCCCTCCACTTT	CASSGTGTALHF
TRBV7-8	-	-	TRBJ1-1	TGTGCCAGCAGCTTTACAGTGAACACTGAAGCTTTCTTT	CASSFTVNTEAFF
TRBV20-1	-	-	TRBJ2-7	TGCAGTGCCCTAAAGGAGGAGGAGCAGTACTTC	CSALKEEEQYF
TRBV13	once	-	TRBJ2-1	TGTGCCAGCAGCTTAGCACCGGACAAAAACAATGAGCAGTTCTTC	CASSLAPDKNNEQFF
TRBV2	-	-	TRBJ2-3	TGTGCCAGCAGTGATGAGTGGGATACGCAGTATTTT	CASSDEWDTQYF
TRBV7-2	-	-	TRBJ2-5	TGTGCCAGCAGCGTACAAGAGACCCAGTACTTC	CASSVQETQYF
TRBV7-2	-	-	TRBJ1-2	TGTGCCAGCAGGGAGGGCATTAACTATGGCTACACCTTC	CASREGINYGYTF
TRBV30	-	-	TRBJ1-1	TGTGCCTGGAGTCCTACGAGGTATGAAGCTTTCTTT	CAWSPTRYEAFF
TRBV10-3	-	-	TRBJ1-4	TGTGCCATCAGCTCGAGGGAGGCAACTAATGAAAAACTGTTTTTT	CAISSREATNEKLFF
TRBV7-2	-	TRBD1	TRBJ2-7	TGTGCCAGCAGCGTGGGACAGCGCAGCTCCTACGAGCAGTACTTC	CASSVGQRSSYEQYF
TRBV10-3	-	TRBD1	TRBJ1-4	TGTGCCATCAGTTCAGGACAGGGGAATGAAAAACTGTTTTTT	CAISSGQGNEKLFF
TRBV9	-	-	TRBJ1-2	TGTGCCAGCAGCGCCCTCGGGGGCTACACCTTC	CASSALGGYTF
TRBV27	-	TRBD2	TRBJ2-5	TGTGCCAGCAGTCGCGGGCAGGGACTAGCGAAAGAGACCCAGTACTTC	CASSRGQGLAKETQYF
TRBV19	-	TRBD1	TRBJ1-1	TGTGCCAGTGGGACAGCTGAAGCTTTCTTT	CASGTAEAFF
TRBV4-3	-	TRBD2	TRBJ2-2	TGCGCCAGCAGCCAAGAACTTCGAACTAGCGGACCGGGTCGAAGGGGGGAGCTGTTTTTT	CASSQELRTSGPGRRGELFF
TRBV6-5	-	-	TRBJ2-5	TGTGCCAGCAGTTACGCTCACAAAGAGACCCAGTACTTC	CASSYAHKETQYF
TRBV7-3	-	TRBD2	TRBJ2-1	TGTGCCAGCAGCTTAACGAGTAGCGGGGGGGCGGAGCAGTTCTTC	CASSLTSSGGAEQFF
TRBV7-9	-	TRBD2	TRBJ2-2	TGTGCCAGCAGCTTAATAGGGCGGGGGACCACCGGGGAGCTGTTTTTT	CASSLIGRGTTGELFF
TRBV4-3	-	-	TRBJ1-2	TGCGCCAGCAGCCAAGATGGCAATAACTATGGCTACACCTTC	CASSQDGNNYGYTF
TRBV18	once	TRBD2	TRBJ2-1	TGTGCCAGCTACACTAGCGGGGGGGCCGCCTACAATGAGCAGTTCTTC	CASYTSGGAAYNEQFF
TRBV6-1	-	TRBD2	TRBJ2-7	TGTGCCAGCAGTGAAGGGGGCCTAGCGGGGCCGAACGAGCAGTACTTC	CASSEGGLAGPNEQYF
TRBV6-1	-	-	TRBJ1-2	TGTGCCAGCAACATAGGGGAGGGCTTGGCCTATGGCTACACCTTC	CASNIGEGLAYGYTF
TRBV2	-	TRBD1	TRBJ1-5	TGTGCCAGCAGTGAGGGGACAGGGGTTCAGCCCCAGCATTTT	CASSEGTGVQPQHF
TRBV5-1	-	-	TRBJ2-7	TGCGCCAGCAGCTTGGCAGGGACAAGCGAGCAGTACTTC	CASSLAGTSEQYF
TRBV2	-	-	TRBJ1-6	TGTGCCAGCAGTGCAGTAGGGAGCTCCTATAATTCACCCCTCCACTTT	CASSAVGSSYNSPLHF
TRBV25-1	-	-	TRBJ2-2	TGTGCCAGCAGCGGGAGGAACACCGGGGAGCTGTTTTTT	CASSGRNTGELFF
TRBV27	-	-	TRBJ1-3	TGTGCCAGCAGTCCCCAGGGTGGAAACACCATATATTTT	CASSPQGGNTIYF
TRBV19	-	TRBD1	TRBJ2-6	TGTGCCAGTAGTCCGTGGGGACAGGGGGAGTCTGGGGCCAACGTCCTGACTTTC	CASSPWGQGESGANVLTF
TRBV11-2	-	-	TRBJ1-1	TGTGCCAGCATTCGGGGTGCAAACACTGAAGCTTTCTTT	CASIRGANTEAFF
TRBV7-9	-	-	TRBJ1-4	TGTGCCAGCAGCCGGACAAGGAGGGAAACAACTAATGAAAAACTGTTTTTT	CASSRTRRETTNEKLFF
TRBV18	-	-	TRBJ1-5	TGTGCCAGCTCACCACCGGGCCAACCCCGGGGATCGCCCCAGCATTTT	CASSPPGQPRGSPQHF
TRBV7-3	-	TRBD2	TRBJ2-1	TGTGCCAGCAGCCCAAGGACTAGCGGGGGGAACAATGAGCAGTTCTTC	CASSPRTSGGNNEQFF
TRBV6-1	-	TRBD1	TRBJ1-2	TGTGCCAGCAGGACTGGGGGACAGGGAGACTATGGCTACACCTTC	CASRTGGQGDYGYTF
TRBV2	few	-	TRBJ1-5	TGTGCCAGCAGTGAATCCCTGGGCCGCAATCAGCCCCAGCATTTT	CASSESLGRNQPQHF
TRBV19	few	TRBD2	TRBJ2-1	TGTGCCAGTAGTATAAGCGGGGGCCGCTCCTACAATGAGCAGTTCTTC	CASSISGGRSYNEQFF